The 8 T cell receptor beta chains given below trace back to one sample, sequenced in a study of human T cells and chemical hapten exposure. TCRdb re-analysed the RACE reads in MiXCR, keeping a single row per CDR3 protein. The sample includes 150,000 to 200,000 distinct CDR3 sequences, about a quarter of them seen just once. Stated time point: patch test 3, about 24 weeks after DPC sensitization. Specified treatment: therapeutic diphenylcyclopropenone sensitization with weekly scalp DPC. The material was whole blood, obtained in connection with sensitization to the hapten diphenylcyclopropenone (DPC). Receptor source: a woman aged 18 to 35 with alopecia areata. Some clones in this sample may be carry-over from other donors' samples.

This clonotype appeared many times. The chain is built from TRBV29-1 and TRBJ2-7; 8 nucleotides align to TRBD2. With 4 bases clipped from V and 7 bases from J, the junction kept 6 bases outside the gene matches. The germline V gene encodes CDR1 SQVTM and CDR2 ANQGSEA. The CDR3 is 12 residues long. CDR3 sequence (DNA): TGCAGCGTTGCCAGCGGGAGTTGGGAGCAGTACTTC. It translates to CSVASGSWEQYF.

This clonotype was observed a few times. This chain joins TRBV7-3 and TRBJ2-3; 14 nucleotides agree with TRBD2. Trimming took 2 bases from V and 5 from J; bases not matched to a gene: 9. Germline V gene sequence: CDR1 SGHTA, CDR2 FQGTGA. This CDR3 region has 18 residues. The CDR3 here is CASSLYGLAGGGGDTQYF. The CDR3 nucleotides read TGTGCCAGCAGCTTATATGGACTAGCGGGGGGCGGAGGAGATACGCAGTATTTT.

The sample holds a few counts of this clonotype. CDR3 sequence: CASSRTANNQPQHF. The CDR3 region has the DNA TGTGCCAGCAGCCGGACAGCGAACAATCAGCCCCAGCATTTT. The genes are TRBV7-2 and TRBJ1-5; weak D call: TRBD1 (6 bases). CDR1 is SGHTA, CDR2 FQGNSA, per germline. The germline V and J ends were trimmed by 5 bases and 3 bases, with 11 bases remaining between them. The length of the CDR3 is 14 residues.

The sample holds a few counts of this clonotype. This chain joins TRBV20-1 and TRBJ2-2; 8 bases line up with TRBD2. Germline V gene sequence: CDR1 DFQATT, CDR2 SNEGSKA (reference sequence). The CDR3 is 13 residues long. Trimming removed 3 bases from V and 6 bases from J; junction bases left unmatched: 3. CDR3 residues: CSASGRGAGELFF. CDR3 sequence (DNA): TGCAGTGCTAGCGGGAGGGGAGCCGGGGAGCTGTTTTTT.

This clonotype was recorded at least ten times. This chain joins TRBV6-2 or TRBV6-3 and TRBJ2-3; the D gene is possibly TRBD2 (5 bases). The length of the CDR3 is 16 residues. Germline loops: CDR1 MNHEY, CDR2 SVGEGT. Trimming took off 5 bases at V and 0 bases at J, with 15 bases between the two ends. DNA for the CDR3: TGTGCCAGCAGTCCATTCCGTCGGACTAGCACAGATACGCAGTATTTT. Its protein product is CASSPFRRTSTDTQYF.

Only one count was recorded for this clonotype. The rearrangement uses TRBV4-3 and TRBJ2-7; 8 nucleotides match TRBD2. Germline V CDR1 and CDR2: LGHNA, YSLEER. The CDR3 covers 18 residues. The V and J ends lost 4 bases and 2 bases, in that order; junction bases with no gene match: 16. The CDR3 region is CASSPSPLAGTRAYEQYF. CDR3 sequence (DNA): TGCGCCAGCAGCCCCAGTCCGCTAGCGGGCACGAGGGCCTACGAGCAGTACTTC.

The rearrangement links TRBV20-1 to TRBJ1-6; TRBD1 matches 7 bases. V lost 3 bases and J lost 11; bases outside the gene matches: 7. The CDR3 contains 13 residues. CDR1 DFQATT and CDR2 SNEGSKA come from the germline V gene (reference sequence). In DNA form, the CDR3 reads TGCAGTGCTAGGGGGACAGATGGACCACCCCTCCACTTT. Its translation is CSARGTDGPPLHF.

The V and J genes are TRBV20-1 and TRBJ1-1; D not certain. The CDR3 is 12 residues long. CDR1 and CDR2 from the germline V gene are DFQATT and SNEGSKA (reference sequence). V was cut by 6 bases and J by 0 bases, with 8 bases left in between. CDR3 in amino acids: CSAPEMNTEAFF. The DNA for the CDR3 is TGCAGTGCCCCCGAAATGAACACTGAAGCTTTCTTT.